This T cell receptor beta chain was retrieved from a study of T-cell reconstitution after alpha-beta-depleted transplantation in children. Molecular barcoding with unique molecular identifiers was used for the TCRbeta library. TCRdb re-derived calls from the PCR reads in MiXCR, one entry per CDR3 protein. The data show approximately 190,000 distinct CDR3 sequences, approximately 8% seen once. Study findings and constraints: Alpha-beta T cells present about two months after transplant were reported to originate from several hundred expanded graft clones. T-cell counts and diversity at one year following transplant were attributed mainly to newly produced T cells.

This clonotype came up many times. No antigen is known for it. Trimming pared 3 bases from V and 1 base from J, leaving 3 bases between. CDR3 size: 12 residues. Source: PBMCs, mostly from graft donor cells, taken 360 days after TCRalphabeta/CD19-depleted stem cell transplant. The chain couples TRBV12-3 or TRBV12-4 to TRBJ2-5, with D hard to call. This sequence was found in a male patient between 2 and 15 years old who had a stem cell transplant for acute myeloid leukemia, so the T cells may come from the graft donor. CDR3 residues: CASSFVQETQYF. CDR3 nucleotide sequence: TGTGCCAGCAGTTTTGTCCAAGAGACCCAGTACTTC.